The clone carrying this T cell receptor beta chain was observed a handful of times. The antigen is unknown. Individual cDNA molecules (in the library) carried attached unique molecular identifiers. MiXCR was run by TCRdb on the RACE reads, yielding one entry per CDR3 protein. The data contain 300,000 to 450,000 distinct CDR3 sequences, 5.1% of them singletons. This entry is derived from a study of human T cells and chemical hapten exposure. General observations from the study: DPC sensitization produced no change in TCRs with frequency above 1 in 1000.

Trimming cost V 3 bases and J 6 bases; bases outside gene matches: 3. The length of the CDR3 is 14 residues. Germline lookup yields CDR1 SNHLY and CDR2 FYNNEI. Time point indicated: pre-sensitization, week 0. Treatment here: therapeutic diphenylcyclopropenone sensitization with weekly scalp DPC. Venepuncture was done earlier than the placement of each patch test. Whole blood that had not been fractionated was the source of extracted total RNA. The receptor was derived from a woman aged 50 to 60 with alopecia areata. Some clones in this sample may be carry-over from other donors' samples. Source: whole blood, taken in connection with sensitization to the hapten diphenylcyclopropenone (DPC). The chain uses TRBV2 and TRBJ2-1; 9 bases map to TRBD2. CDR3 bases: TGTGCCAGCAGTGAGAGACTAGCGGTCAATGAGCAGTTCTTC. This translates into CASSERLAVNEQFF.